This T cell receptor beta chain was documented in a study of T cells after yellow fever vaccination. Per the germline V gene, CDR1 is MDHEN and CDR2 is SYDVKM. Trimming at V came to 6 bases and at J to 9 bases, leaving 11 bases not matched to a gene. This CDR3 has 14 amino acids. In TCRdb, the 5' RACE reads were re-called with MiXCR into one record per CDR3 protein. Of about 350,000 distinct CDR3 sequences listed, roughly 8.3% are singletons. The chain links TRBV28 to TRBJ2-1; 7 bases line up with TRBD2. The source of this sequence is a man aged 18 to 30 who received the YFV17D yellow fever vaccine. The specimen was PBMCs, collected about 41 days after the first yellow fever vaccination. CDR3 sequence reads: CASRLQGAGIEQFF. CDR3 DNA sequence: TGTGCCAGCAGACTCCAGGGAGCGGGGATTGAGCAGTTCTTC.